This passage covers 18 T cell receptor beta chains from one sample sequenced in a study of shared clonotypes between healthy human individuals. CD8 cells regarded as naive lacked CD45RO, were positively chosen for CCR7, and omitted terminally differentiated effector memory CD45RA+ cells. The data were produced by immunoSEQ multiplex PCR, yet TCRdb's version contains in-frame clones alone and is incomplete. In the table there are about 2.1 million clones, just over 90% of which are singletons. Sequencing was performed on naive CD8+ T cells from PBMCs. These receptor sequences come from a young man in good health. Some clones in this sample may be carry-over from other donors' samples.

This chain uses TRBV7-3 with TRBJ2-3; D possibly uses TRBD1 or TRBD2 (6 bases each). CDR1 and CDR2 from the germline V gene are SGHTA and FQGTGA. Trimming stripped 8 bases from V and 2 bases from J, with 14 bases between. The CDR3 contains 14 residues. In nucleotides, the CDR3 is TGTGCCAGCGCTGGCTCGGGGGCCACAGATACGCAGTATTTT. Protein product: CASAGSGATDTQYF.

This clone occurred once. V gene TRBV9 combines with J gene TRBJ2-3; 9 bases align to TRBD2. V shed 3 bases and J 6 bases; nucleotides not matched to a gene: 11. Germline CDR1 is SGDLS and CDR2 is YYNGEE. CDR3 length: 16 amino acids. CDR3 nucleotides: TGTGCCAGCAGCGCAATATCGGGACTAGCAACTGATACGCAGTATTTT. It is translated as CASSAISGLATDTQYF. Looking up the rest from reference TRBV9 and TRBJ2-3 gives the full variable domain: DSGVTQTPKHLITATGQRVTLRCSPRSGDLSVYWYQQSLDQGLQFLIQYYNGEERAKGNILERFSAQQFPDLHSELNLSSLELGDSALYFCASSAISGLATDTQYFGPGTRLTVL.

For this clone: Other DNA sequences in the sample encode the same CDR3. This rearrangement joins TRBV27 to TRBJ1-1; the match to TRBD1 covers 8 bases. This CDR3 is built from 14 residues. Trimming took 6 bases from V and 1 from J; bases not matched to a gene: 4. Germline values: CDR1 MNHEY, CDR2 SMNVEV (reference sequence). CDR3 coding DNA: TGTGCCAGCAGCTATACAGGGGGGAACACTGAAGCTTTCTTT. Residues: CASSYTGGNTEAFF.

V is TRBV30 and J is TRBJ2-7; TRBD1 aligns across 12 bases. Germline V gives CDR1 GTSNPN, CDR2 SVGIG (reference sequence). The CDR3 totals 15 residues. The junction had 8 bases not matched to a gene; V was cut back by 2 bases and J by 6 bases. In DNA, the CDR3 is TGTGCCTGGAGTTACACCGGGACAGGGGGCGCCGAGCAGTACTTC. Amino acid sequence: CAWSYTGTGGAEQYF.

The chain has TRBV9 and TRBJ2-7, with 8 bases lining up with TRBD1. The CDR3 runs to 13 residues. CDR1 SGDLS and CDR2 YYNGEE come from the germline V gene. The V gene end was trimmed by 4 bases and the J gene end by 3 bases; junction bases not matched to a gene: 3. This CDR3 reads CASSSQGVYEQYF. Here the CDR3 DNA reads TGTGCCAGCAGCTCACAGGGGGTCTACGAGCAGTACTTC.

The sample holds one count of this clone. The chain has TRBV5-8 and TRBJ2-7; unclear D gene. Trimming took off 5 bases at V and 3 bases at J, with 6 bases between the two ends. The CDR3 sequence is 11 residues long. The V gene's germline CDR1 is SGHTS and CDR2 YDEGEE. The CDR3 loop reads CASSPFYEQYF. The CDR3 bases are TGTGCCAGCAGTCCGTTCTACGAGCAGTACTTC.

The chain is built from TRBV18 and TRBJ2-3; 7 positions agree with TRBD2. The germline V gene encodes CDR1 KGHSH and CDR2 LQKENI. Unmatched junction bases numbered 16, after V lost 4 bases and J lost 9 bases. The CDR3 covers 16 residues. CDR3 sequence (DNA): TGTGCCAGCTCACAACCGAAAGCGGGACGAATGGAAACGCAGTATTTT. Translated, it gives CASSQPKAGRMETQYF.

This clone was found once. V and J are TRBV10-1 and TRBJ2-5; 7 bases align to TRBD1. This CDR3 is 13 amino acids long. Germline V gene lookup returns CDR1 WNHNN and CDR2 SYGVQD (reference sequence). V was pared by 6 bases and J by 5 bases, with 6 bases of the junction left unmatched. The CDR3 DNA reads TGCGCCAGCAGCCGGGACAGATCGGAGACCCAGTACTTC. Encoded protein: CASSRDRSETQYF.

V is TRBV6-6 and J is TRBJ2-1, with TRBD1 identical over 10 bases. The length of the CDR3 is 16 residues. The V segment lost 2 bases and the J segment 7 bases; nucleotides outside the gene matches: 8. Germline-derived CDR1 and CDR2 are MNHNY and SVGAGI (reference sequence). CDR3: CASSYRTGGHGNEQFF. DNA of the CDR3: TGTGCCAGCAGTTACCGGACAGGGGGACATGGGAATGAGCAGTTCTTC.

This rearrangement joins TRBV28 to TRBJ2-6; no firm D call. With 3 bases removed from V and 1 base from J, the gap between germline ends came to 10 bases. CDR3 length equals 16 residues. Germline V gene lookup returns CDR1 MDHEN and CDR2 SYDVKM. CDR3 residues: CASSFIGLSGANVLTF. In nucleotides, the CDR3 is TGTGCCAGCAGTTTCATAGGTTTATCTGGGGCCAACGTCCTGACTTTC.

This sequence joins TRBV7-6 and TRBJ2-7; D is undetermined. The CDR3 spans 9 residues. Trimming took 10 bases from V and 5 from J, leaving 6 bases between them. Germline assignment: CDR1 SGHVS and CDR2 FNYEAQ. CDR3 region: CATRHEQYF. The DNA for the CDR3 is TGTGCCACCAGGCACGAGCAGTACTTC. The full variable domain, in which reference TRBV7-6 and TRBJ2-7 provide the parts outside the CDR3, is GAGVSQSPRYKVTKRGQDVALRCDPISGHVSLYWYRQALGQGPEFLTYFNYEAQQDKSGLPNDRFSAERPEGSISTLTIQRTEQRDSAMYRCATRHEQYFGPGTRLTVT.

The V call is TRBV7-9, the J call TRBJ2-7; 9 bases agree with TRBD2. CDR3 size: 16 residues. The germline V gene encodes CDR1 SEHNR and CDR2 FQNEAQ (reference sequence). The ends lost 5 bases at V and 2 bases at J; junction bases unmatched: 10. CDR3 amino acids: CASSPGLAFLPYEQYF. As DNA, the CDR3 is TGTGCCAGCAGCCCCGGACTAGCGTTCTTACCCTACGAGCAGTACTTC.

V usage is TRBV7-9 and J usage is TRBJ1-1, with unresolved D. The CDR3 sequence is 13 residues long. The germline gives CDR1 SEHNR, CDR2 FQNEAQ (reference sequence). V was pared by 2 bases and J by 3 bases, with 7 bases between. The CDR3 bases are TGTGCCAGCAGCTTAAATCTTTACACTGAAGCTTTCTTT. It specifies CASSLNLYTEAFF.

This clone was picked up one time. This chain joins TRBV4-1 and TRBJ2-7; TRBD2 aligns across 8 bases. This CDR3 is 15 amino acids long. V gave up 5 bases and J gave up 5 bases; unmatched junction bases: 11. Germline CDR1 reads MGHRA; CDR2 reads YSYEKL. The CDR3 DNA is TGCGCCAGCAGCGAGGGAAGCGGGAGCTTAAACGAGCAGTACTTC. As protein: CASSEGSGSLNEQYF.

The V and J genes are TRBV28 and TRBJ2-7, with a possible D match to TRBD1 (6 bases). This CDR3 region has 15 residues. Per the germline V gene, CDR1 is MDHEN and CDR2 is SYDVKM. V was pared by 3 bases and J by 0 bases, with 12 bases between. The CDR3 reads CASSFPRQDSYEQYF. CDR3 nucleotides: TGTGCCAGCAGTTTCCCGCGACAGGACTCCTACGAGCAGTACTTC.

This chain links TRBV6-5 with TRBJ1-4; 10 bases map to TRBD1. The V and J ends lost 2 bases and 11 bases, in that order; junction bases with no gene match: 5. CDR1 is MNHEY and CDR2 is SVGAGI in the germline V gene. This CDR3 region has 14 residues. This CDR3 is CASSYGTGVWKLFF. CDR3 nucleotide sequence: TGTGCCAGCAGTTACGGGACAGGGGTATGGAAACTGTTTTTT.

This clone came up once. The V gene is TRBV7-2, the J gene TRBJ2-7, with 10 bases matching TRBD2. Germline V CDR1 and CDR2: SGHTA, FQGNSA. Trimming took 5 bases from V and 0 from J; bases not matched to a gene: 7. This CDR3 is built from 16 residues. This CDR3 reads CASSPRTSGRSYEQYF. The CDR3 DNA follows: TGTGCCAGCAGCCCTAGGACTAGCGGCCGCTCCTACGAGCAGTACTTC.

V usage is TRBV7-6 and J usage is TRBJ2-7; D gene uncertain. Germline V gene sequence: CDR1 SGHVS, CDR2 FNYEAQ. This CDR3 region has 14 residues. V was cut by 5 bases and J by 1 base, with 12 bases left in between. The CDR3 DNA reads as TGTGCCAGCAGCCCTAGGTTGGAGTCCTACGAGCAGTACTTC. Translated, it gives CASSPRLESYEQYF. Based on the CDR3 plus reference TRBV7-6 and TRBJ2-7, the full variable domain is GAGVSQSPRYKVTKRGQDVALRCDPISGHVSLYWYRQALGQGPEFLTYFNYEAQQDKSGLPNDRFSAERPEGSISTLTIQRTEQRDSAMYRCASSPRLESYEQYFGPGTRLTVT.